The 8 T cell receptor beta chains listed next were all sequenced from one sample in a study of regulatory T cells in long-lasting Graves disease. CDR3-region Arm-PCR and iRepertoire HTBI primers produced the TCR beta libraries. TCRdb called the multiplex PCR reads again in MiXCR, with one record for every CDR3 protein. The data contain 400,000 to 500,000 distinct CDR3 sequences, about a sixth of them seen just once; the ten biggest clones take up about 25%. Time point: newly diagnosed GD, antithyroid drugs for less than 3 months. Generation of the TCR library employed RNA extracted from PBMCs. These data also formed part of another study, on T cells in Graves' hyperthyroidism and ophthalmopathy.

Sequencing used peripheral blood mononuclear cells (PBMCs), obtained at new diagnosis, from a patient treated with antithyroid drugs. The receptor set was obtained from a woman aged 18-30 years with Graves disease.

This clonotype appeared many times. The CDR3 is CASMASGSPNSYNEQFF. CDR3 DNA: TGTGCCAGCATGGCTAGCGGGAGCCCTAATTCCTACAATGAGCAGTTCTTC. V usage is TRBV2 and J usage is TRBJ2-1, with 10 bases fitting TRBD2. Germline CDR1 SNHLY, CDR2 FYNNEI. The V segment lost 7 bases and the J segment 1 base; nucleotides outside the gene matches: 10. The CDR3 is 17 residues long.

The chain links TRBV5-1 to TRBJ2-2; D might be TRBD1 or TRBD2, each matching 6 bases. This CDR3 is built from 14 residues. V lost 0 bases and J 9 bases, leaving 12 bases between the germline ends. CDR1 and CDR2 (germline): SGHRS, YFSETQ. The CDR3: CASSLEGGNRELFF. The CDR3 DNA follows: TGCGCCAGCAGCTTGGAGGGGGGAAACAGGGAGCTGTTTTTT.

In its sample, this clonotype was seen many times. Relative to the germline gene, one junction end is altered; a read error may explain this. This chain connects TRBV11-2 to TRBJ2-1; 9 bases align to TRBD2. CDR1 is SGHAT and CDR2 is FQNNGV in the germline V gene. CDR3 length: 15 residues. In DNA form, the CDR3 reads TGTGCCAACAGCTCTATAGCGGGAGTCCCGGGGGAGCAGTTCTTC. Its translation is CANSSIAGVPGEQFF.

This clonotype was detected only a few times. CDR3 amino acids: CATSRAGRLIQETQYF. The CDR3 bases are TGTGCCACCAGCAGAGCTGGCAGGTTGATCCAAGAGACCCAGTACTTC. The genes are TRBV15 and TRBJ2-5, with D unresolved. Deletions cut 1 base from V and 1 base from J, with 13 bases between. This CDR3 is built from 16 residues. Germline loops: CDR1 LNHNV, CDR2 YYDKDF (reference sequence).

This clonotype was seen a handful of times. V and J are TRBV6-1 and TRBJ2-1, with 9 bases matching TRBD1. J gave up 8 bases and V 4 bases, and 6 bases lay outside the gene matches. The CDR3 contains 14 residues. CDR1 is MNHNS and CDR2 is SASEGT in the germline V gene. Here the CDR3 DNA reads TGTGCCAGCAGTGCACAACAGGGGGCCCATGAGCAGTTCTTC. Translated, it gives CASSAQQGAHEQFF.

The chain carries TRBV29-1 and TRBJ2-7; the D is unclear. There are 11 residues in the CDR3. Between the trimmed V and J ends, which lost 1 base and 3 bases, there was a span of 4 bases. CDR1 and CDR2 (germline): SQVTM, ANQGSEA. CDR3 residues: CSVEVFYEQYF. The CDR3 bases are TGCAGCGTTGAAGTGTTCTACGAGCAGTACTTC.

This clonotype came up many times. This chain uses TRBV25-1 with TRBJ2-7, with D unclear. Trimming left V 4 bases short and J 0 bases short, with 10 bases between. The CDR3 runs to 14 residues. Per the germline V gene, CDR1 is MGHDK and CDR2 is SYGVNS. In DNA, the CDR3 is TGTGCCAGCAGTGGGGCCGAGAGCTCCTACGAGCAGTACTTC. It specifies CASSGAESSYEQYF.

The CDR3 nucleotides read TGTGCCAGTACCGAAGGGTTGCCAGATACGCAGTATTTT. Its protein is CASTEGLPDTQYF. This sequence joins TRBV19 and TRBJ2-3; no clear D gene. Germline loops: CDR1 LNHDA, CDR2 SQIVND (reference sequence). The CDR3 covers 13 residues. Trimming took 7 bases from V and 4 from J, leaving 12 bases between them.